The 2 T cell receptor beta chains below all came from one sample that was sequenced in a study of beta chain features in type 1 diabetes. The sequenced template was cDNA made from the entire isolated RNA. Method: immunoSEQ multiplex PCR; TCRdb's copy keeps in-frame clones and lacks some. Of 680,000 or so clones in the sample, roughly 15% were seen once. Sequencing was carried out using naive CD4+ T cells from blood. The source of these receptors is a man aged 18 to 29 in good health.

The chain uses TRBV14 and TRBJ2-2; 8 bases agree with TRBD2. Germline CDR1 is SGHDN and CDR2 is FVKESK. The V and J ends lost 2 bases and 1 base, in that order; junction bases with no gene match: 6. This CDR3 has 17 residues. This CDR3 is CASSQLPSGRNTGELFF. CDR3 nucleotides: TGTGCCAGCAGCCAATTGCCTAGCGGGCGGAACACCGGGGAGCTGTTTTTT.

The CDR3 DNA is TGTGCCAGCAGCTTAAGGCAGCTCGAGCAGTACTTC. Amino acid sequence: CASSLRQLEQYF. J is TRBJ2-7 and V is TRBV7-8; unclear D gene. The CDR3 loop spans 12 amino acids. V lost 2 bases to trimming and J lost 6 bases, with 8 bases between them. In germline, CDR1 is SGHVS, CDR2 FQNEAQ.